This passage covers 4 T cell receptor beta chains from one sample sequenced in a study of blood T cell repertoires in COVID-19. Libraries were prepared by immunoSEQ multiplex PCR; TCRdb keeps only in-frame clonotypes and omits some of them. Of 200,000 to 250,000 clones listed, around 89% are singletons. Specimen: PBMCs or T cells enriched from blood (not recorded which). Source of these receptors: a man under 40 who had been exposed to COVID-19.

The chain uses TRBV29-1 and TRBJ2-3; TRBD2 is a possible D gene (5 bases). Germline lookup yields CDR1 SQVTM and CDR2 ANQGSEA. This CDR3 has 12 amino acids. V was shortened by 4 bases and J by 6 bases, with 11 bases between the two germline ends. The CDR3 DNA follows: TGCAGCGTTGGAGGGCGAGGGGATACGCAGTATTTT. This sequence encodes CSVGGRGDTQYF.

The V gene is TRBV7-2, the J gene TRBJ2-1; 14 nucleotides align to TRBD2. V was pared by 2 bases and J by 10 bases, with 7 bases of the junction left unmatched. CDR3 length: 16 residues. The V gene's germline CDR1 is SGHTA and CDR2 FQGNSA. The CDR3 bases are TGTGCCAGCAGCTTATCGACTAGCGGGGGGGCCTGGGAGCAGTTCTTC. It yields the protein CASSLSTSGGAWEQFF.

The chain joins TRBV12-5 to TRBJ2-1, with TRBD1 identical over 8 bases. The CDR3 totals 16 residues. Germline V lookup: CDR1 LGHNT, CDR2 FRNRAP. V lost 0 bases to trimming and J lost 4 bases; unmatched junction nucleotides: 5. For the CDR3, the DNA is TGTGCTAGTGGTTTGGTACTTGGACAGGGTTACAATGAGCAGTTCTTC. This encodes CASGLVLGQGYNEQFF.

This clone was counted once. The rearrangement links TRBV11-3 to TRBJ2-1, with TRBD2 matching over 10 bases. Trimming took 5 bases from V and 3 from J; bases not matched to a gene: 7. Germline V gives CDR1 SGHNT, CDR2 YENEEA. This CDR3 comprises 16 residues. The CDR3 region has the DNA TGTGCCAGCAGCCCCACTACTAGCGGGGTCTACAATGAGCAGTTCTTC. It specifies CASSPTTSGVYNEQFF.